Below are 10 T cell receptor beta chains sequenced from a single sample in a study of shared clonotypes between healthy human individuals (dated by TCRdb to 2020 to 2021). The protocol used for the library was the immunoSEQ multiplex PCR assay. This immuneACCESS table, as held by TCRdb, lists in-frame sequences with V and J called but not all clones. Of the missing ones, under half trace to an unresolved V gene in checked studies; the others have no known cause. Across this sample there are some 680,000 clones, with around 73% seen only once. The top ten hold around 1.8% of the sample. The sequencing input was memory CD4+ T cells sorted from blood. In light of the paper, this sample's cell subset or site label describes: CD45RA-negative fraction. These TCRs come from a woman aged 30 to 39 in good health.

A single count supports this clone. The genes are TRBV25-1 and TRBJ2-3; no reliable D call. Trimming shortened V by 2 bases and J by 0 bases, and 6 bases separated the two germline ends. Germline values: CDR1 MGHDK, CDR2 SYGVNS. The CDR3 runs 14 residues. In nucleotides, the CDR3 is TGTGCCAGCAGTGAACGAGAAAGCACAGATACGCAGTATTTT. It is translated as CASSERESTDTQYF.

This clone showed up just a few times. A read error may produce the germline difference seen at one junction end. The genes are TRBV25-1 and TRBJ2-5, with unresolved D. The CDR3 consists of 11 residues. Germline CDR1 MGHDK, CDR2 SYGVNS. In DNA, the CDR3 is TGTGCCAGCAGTGATCACCGGGCGGAAAACTTC. It is translated as CASSDHRAENF.

The chain carries TRBV5-4 and TRBJ2-7; TRBD2 agrees at 7 bases. The CDR3 contains 14 residues. Germline V gene sequence: CDR1 SGHNT, CDR2 YYREEE (reference sequence). V shed 4 bases, J shed 1 base, and the junction held 5 bases outside the gene matches. The DNA of the CDR3 is TGTGCCAGCAGCAGAGGACTAGGGTCCTACGAGCAGTACTTC. This translates into CASSRGLGSYEQYF.

Worth noting for this clone: The same CDR3 is also encoded by other DNA sequences in this sample. The J gene is TRBJ2-3, the V gene TRBV19, with 7 bases identical to TRBD1. The J segment lost 0 bases and the V segment lost 3 bases, leaving 6 bases of the junction unmatched. The V gene's germline CDR1 is LNHDA and CDR2 SQIVND (reference sequence). This CDR3 has 16 amino acids. The CDR3 spells CASSIGTATSTDTQYF. DNA of the CDR3: TGTGCCAGTAGTATCGGGACAGCCACTAGCACAGATACGCAGTATTTT. The complete variable domain, with remaining parts taken from reference TRBV19 and TRBJ2-3, reads DGGITQSPKYLFRKEGQNVTLSCEQNLNHDAMYWYRQDPGQGLRLIYYSQIVNDFQKGDIAEGYSVSREKKESFPLTVTSAQKNPTAFYLCASSIGTATSTDTQYFGPGTRLTVL.

The genes are TRBV4-1 and TRBJ2-1; D may be TRBD1 (6 bases). Germline-derived CDR1 and CDR2 are MGHRA and YSYEKL. The CDR3 spans 17 residues. V lost 2 bases and J 3 bases, leaving 17 bases between the germline ends. The CDR3 DNA reads as TGCGCCAGCAGCCAACCCCCGGGACATCGGGGCTACAATGAGCAGTTCTTC. Its protein product is CASSQPPGHRGYNEQFF.

V is TRBV5-1 and J is TRBJ2-7; 7 positions agree with TRBD1. Germline-derived CDR1 and CDR2 are SGHRS and YFSETQ. V shed 3 bases and J 0 bases; nucleotides not matched to a gene: 9. This CDR3 region has 16 residues. The CDR3 reads CASSYYSTGHSYEQYF. CDR3 in DNA: TGCGCCAGCAGCTACTACTCGACAGGGCACTCCTACGAGCAGTACTTC. Full variable domain (missing parts from reference TRBV5-1 and TRBJ2-7): KAGVTQTPRYLIKTRGQQVTLSCSPISGHRSVSWYQQTPGQGLQFLFEYFSETQRNKGNFPGRFSGRQFSNSRSEMNVSTLELGDSALYLCASSYYSTGHSYEQYFGPGTRLTVT.

The gene calls are TRBV30 and TRBJ1-5, with 8 bases lining up with TRBD1. With V trimmed by 5 bases and J by 3 bases, 9 bases remained unmatched. This CDR3 region has 15 residues. Germline CDR1 GTSNPN, CDR2 SVGIG (reference sequence). CDR3 sequence: CAWAPTGVYNQPQHF. In nucleotides, the CDR3 is TGTGCCTGGGCACCGACAGGGGTCTACAATCAGCCCCAGCATTTT.

The chain has TRBV11-2 and TRBJ2-3; 11 bases are shared with TRBD2. The junction had 8 bases not matched to a gene; V was cut back by 5 bases and J by 4 bases. The CDR3 contains 16 residues. Germline CDR1 SGHAT, CDR2 FQNNGV. The CDR3 reads CASSPVAGGPADTQYF. The CDR3, as DNA: TGTGCCAGCAGCCCCGTAGCGGGAGGGCCCGCAGATACGCAGTATTTT. The full variable domain, its missing parts supplied by reference TRBV11-2 and TRBJ2-3, is EAGVAQSPRYKIIEKRQSVAFWCNPISGHATLYWYQQILGQGPKLLIQFQNNGVVDDSQLPKDRFSAERLKGVDSTLKIQPAKLEDSAVYLCASSPVAGGPADTQYFGPGTRLTVL.

The rearrangement joins TRBV7-9 to TRBJ2-1; tentatively, D is TRBD2 (5 bases). Germline V gives CDR1 SEHNR, CDR2 FQNEAQ (reference sequence). Deletions cut 8 bases from V and 3 bases from J, with 14 bases between. The CDR3 loop spans 14 amino acids. The CDR3 DNA reads as TGTGCCAGCTTAGTGGGAGTACTCTACAATGAGCAGTTCTTC. Its protein product is CASLVGVLYNEQFF.

This chain joins TRBV19 and TRBJ2-7, with 12 nucleotides matching TRBD2. The length of the CDR3 is 15 residues. Per germline, CDR1 LNHDA and CDR2 SQIVND (reference sequence). Losses at the gene ends were 4 bases for V and 5 bases for J; bases not matched to a gene: 6. Written as DNA, the CDR3 is TGTGCCAGTAGTAATGGGCGGACTAGCGGGGACGAGCAGTACTTC. This encodes CASSNGRTSGDEQYF.